The entry below describes one T cell receptor beta chain. This sample stems from a study of blood T cells in healthy people across ages. V dropped 7 bases and J dropped 0 bases, with 18 bases sitting between them. CDR1 is MNHNS and CDR2 is SASEGT in the germline V gene. The CDR3 is 17 amino acids. With a J-beta primer mix and a sample-barcoded 5' primer, a second PCR ran 7 to 11 cycles. Carrying 12 random nucleotides, a template-switch adaptor labeled each individual cDNA molecule. TCRdb ran MiXCR on the 5' RACE reads and lists one entry per CDR3 protein. The sample has roughly 1,500,000 distinct CDR3 sequences; approximately 32% are singletons.

The sample consisted of blood. The chain carries TRBV6-1 and TRBJ2-2; D gene unclear. This TCR came from a woman in her twenties or thirties in good health. CDR3: CASTPEVYATNTGELFF. The CDR3 coding sequence is TGTGCCAGCACCCCTGAGGTATATGCTACGAACACCGGGGAGCTGTTTTTT.